This entry describes one T cell receptor beta chain. The sample is drawn from a study of blood T cell repertoires in COVID-19. Study-level background: Italy, Spain and the United States were the sources of the convalescent and acute COVID-19 samples. Sample material is recorded as cDNA or gDNA derived from T cells, B-cell-depleted T cells, or PBMCs.

In germline, CDR1 is SNHLY, CDR2 FYNNEI. V lost 8 bases and J lost 0, with 7 bases in between. The CDR3 spans 12 residues. In the study's own analysis: Amplification with reference gene primers provided the estimates of nucleated cell counts. Repertoires were generated with immunoSEQ multiplex PCR, while TCRdb's copy carries only in-frame clones and drops some. From that table come the V and J calls and clone size; the DNA was used to work out D and trimming. In the table there are about 130,000 clones, more than 90% of which are singletons. The source of this sequence is a man aged 50 or older with active COVID-19. The sample comprised peripheral blood. V gene TRBV2 combines with J gene TRBJ1-1; D is undetermined. The CDR3 bases are TGTGCCAGCCGCAGGATGAACACTGAAGCTTTCTTT. Amino acids: CASRRMNTEAFF.